Only one count was recorded for the clone carrying this TCR beta chain. Its antigen is not identified. Data came from immunoSEQ multiplex PCR; TCRdb stores just in-frame clones and leaves some out. The table lists roughly 11,000 clones, 70% to 90% of them singletons. This specimen belongs to a study of PD-1 blockade in classical Hodgkin lymphoma. General study points: The origin of the repertoire differences remains undefined, with disease activity or prior therapy as possible causes. Healthy donors were reported to have higher baseline TCR diversity than newly diagnosed patients. Later analyses included only patients treated at least 1 year post-ASCT. The baseline diversity of complete responders showed similarity to that of newly diagnosed patients.

This CDR3 is 13 amino acids long. With 0 bases removed from V and 5 bases from J, the gap between germline ends came to 9 bases. Germline CDR1 SGDLS, CDR2 YYNGEE. Specified time point: cycle 4 day 1 (C4D1), after more than 5 weeks of nivolumab. Every patient experienced relapse after autologous stem cell transplantation, and brentuximab vedotin exposure varied. By magnetic negative selection, CD8+ T cells were isolated from the thawed PBMCs. This chain uses TRBV9 with TRBJ2-7; D unresolved. This TCR derives from a human donor with classical Hodgkin lymphoma. The donor label of this sample is uncertain. Sequenced material: CD8+ T cells from blood, taken before the fourth cycle of nivolumab. The CDR3 reads CASSVETTDEQYF. For the CDR3, the DNA is TGTGCCAGCAGCGTAGAAACTACAGACGAGCAGTACTTC. The variable domain in full, completed from reference TRBV9 and TRBJ2-7, reads DSGVTQTPKHLITATGQRVTLRCSPRSGDLSVYWYQQSLDQGLQFLIQYYNGEERAKGNILERFSAQQFPDLHSELNLSSLELGDSALYFCASSVETTDEQYFGPGTRLTVT.